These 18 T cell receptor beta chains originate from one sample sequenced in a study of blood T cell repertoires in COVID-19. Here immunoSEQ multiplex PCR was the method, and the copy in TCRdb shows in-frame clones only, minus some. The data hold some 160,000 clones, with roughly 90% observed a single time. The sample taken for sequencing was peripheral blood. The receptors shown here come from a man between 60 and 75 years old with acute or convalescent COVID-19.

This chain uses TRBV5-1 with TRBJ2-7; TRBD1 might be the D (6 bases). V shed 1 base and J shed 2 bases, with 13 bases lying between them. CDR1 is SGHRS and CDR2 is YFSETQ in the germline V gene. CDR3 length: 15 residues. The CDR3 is CASSLQSQGAYEQYF. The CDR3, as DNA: TGCGCCAGCAGCTTGCAGTCACAGGGTGCCTACGAGCAGTACTTC.

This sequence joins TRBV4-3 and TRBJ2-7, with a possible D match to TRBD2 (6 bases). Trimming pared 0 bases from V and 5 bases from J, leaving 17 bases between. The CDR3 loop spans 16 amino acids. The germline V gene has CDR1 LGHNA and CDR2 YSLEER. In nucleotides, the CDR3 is TGCGCCAGCAGCCAAGATCGCGGGACTCGGGCAAACGAGCAGTACTTC. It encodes CASSQDRGTRANEQYF.

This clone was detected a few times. CDR3 residues: CASSPQQGEMYEQYF. The CDR3 DNA reads TGTGCCAGCAGCCCCCAGCAGGGCGAGATGTACGAGCAGTACTTC. This rearrangement joins TRBV4-2 to TRBJ2-7; D possibly corresponds to TRBD1 (5 bases). Germline CDR1 reads LGHNA; CDR2 reads YNFKEQ. The CDR3 extends over 15 amino acids. The V gene lost 4 bases and the J gene lost 4 bases, with 17 bases spanning the gap.

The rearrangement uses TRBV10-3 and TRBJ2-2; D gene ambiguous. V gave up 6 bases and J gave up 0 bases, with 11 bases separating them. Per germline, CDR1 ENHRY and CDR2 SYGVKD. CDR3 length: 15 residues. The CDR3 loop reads CAISRQVSNTGELFF. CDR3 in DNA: TGTGCCATCAGCCGCCAGGTTTCGAACACCGGGGAGCTGTTTTTT.

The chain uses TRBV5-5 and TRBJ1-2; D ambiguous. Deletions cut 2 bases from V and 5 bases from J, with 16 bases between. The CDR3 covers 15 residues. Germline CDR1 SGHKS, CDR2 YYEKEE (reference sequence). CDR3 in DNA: TGTGCCAGCAGCTTTTCGGAGAGGGCAGGATATGGCTACACCTTC. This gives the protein CASSFSERAGYGYTF.

The CDR3: CASSGWSSGVTDTQYF. CDR3 DNA sequence: TGCGCCAGCAGCGGGTGGTCTAGCGGGGTCACAGATACGCAGTATTTT. This sequence joins TRBV5-1 and TRBJ2-3, with 9 bases identical to TRBD2. Germline lookup yields CDR1 SGHRS and CDR2 YFSETQ. This CDR3 is built from 16 residues. Trimming at V came to 4 bases and at J to 2 bases, leaving 8 bases not matched to a gene.

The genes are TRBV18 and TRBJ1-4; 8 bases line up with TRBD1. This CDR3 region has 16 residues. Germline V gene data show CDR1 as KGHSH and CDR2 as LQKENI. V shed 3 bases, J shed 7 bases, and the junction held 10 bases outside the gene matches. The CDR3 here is CASSPDRGPFSEKLFF. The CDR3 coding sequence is TGTGCCAGCTCACCCGACAGGGGCCCTTTCTCTGAAAAACTGTTTTTT.

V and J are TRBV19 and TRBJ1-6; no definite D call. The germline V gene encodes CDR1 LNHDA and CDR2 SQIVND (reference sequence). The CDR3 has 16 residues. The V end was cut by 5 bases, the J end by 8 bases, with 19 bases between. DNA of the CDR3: TGTGCCAGTAGTGTACCATCGGGGTCTGGCCATTCACCCCTCCACTTT. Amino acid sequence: CASSVPSGSGHSPLHF. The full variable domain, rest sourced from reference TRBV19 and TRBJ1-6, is DGGITQSPKYLFRKEGQNVTLSCEQNLNHDAMYWYRQDPGQGLRLIYYSQIVNDFQKGDIAEGYSVSREKKESFPLTVTSAQKNPTAFYLCASSVPSGSGHSPLHFGNGTRLTVT.

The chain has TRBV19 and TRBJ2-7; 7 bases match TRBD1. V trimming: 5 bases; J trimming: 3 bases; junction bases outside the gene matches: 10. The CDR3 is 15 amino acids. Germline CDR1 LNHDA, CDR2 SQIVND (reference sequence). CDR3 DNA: TGTGCCAGTAGTCATCCGGGACAGTCCATCTACGAGCAGTACTTC. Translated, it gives CASSHPGQSIYEQYF. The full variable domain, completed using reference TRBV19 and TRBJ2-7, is DGGITQSPKYLFRKEGQNVTLSCEQNLNHDAMYWYRQDPGQGLRLIYYSQIVNDFQKGDIAEGYSVSREKKESFPLTVTSAQKNPTAFYLCASSHPGQSIYEQYFGPGTRLTVT.

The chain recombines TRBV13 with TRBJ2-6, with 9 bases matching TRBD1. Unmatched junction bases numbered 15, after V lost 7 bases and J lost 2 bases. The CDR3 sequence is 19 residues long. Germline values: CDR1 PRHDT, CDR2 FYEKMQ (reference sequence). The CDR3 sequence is CASTAIPGQGDAGANVLTF. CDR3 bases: TGTGCCAGCACCGCAATCCCGGGACAGGGTGATGCTGGGGCCAACGTCCTGACTTTC.

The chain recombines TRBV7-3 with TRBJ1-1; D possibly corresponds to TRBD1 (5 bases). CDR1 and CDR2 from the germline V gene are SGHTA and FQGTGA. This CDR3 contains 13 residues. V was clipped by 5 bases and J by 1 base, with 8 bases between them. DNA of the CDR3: TGTGCCAGCAGCGTAGACAGGAACACTGAAGCTTTCTTT. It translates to CASSVDRNTEAFF.

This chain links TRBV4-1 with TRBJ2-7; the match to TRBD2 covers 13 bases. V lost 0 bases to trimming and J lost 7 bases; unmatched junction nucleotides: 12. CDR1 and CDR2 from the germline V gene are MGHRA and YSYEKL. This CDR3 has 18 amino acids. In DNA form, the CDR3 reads TGCGCCAGCAGCCAAGAGTCCGGACTAGCGGGGGCCCTGGGGGAGCAGTACTTC. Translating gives CASSQESGLAGALGEQYF.

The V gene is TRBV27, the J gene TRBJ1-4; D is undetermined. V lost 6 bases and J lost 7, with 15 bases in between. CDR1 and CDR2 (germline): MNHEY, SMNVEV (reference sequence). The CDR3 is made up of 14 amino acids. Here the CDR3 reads CASRLAGLREKLFF. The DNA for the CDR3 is TGTGCCAGCAGATTAGCGGGGTTACGTGAAAAACTGTTTTTT.

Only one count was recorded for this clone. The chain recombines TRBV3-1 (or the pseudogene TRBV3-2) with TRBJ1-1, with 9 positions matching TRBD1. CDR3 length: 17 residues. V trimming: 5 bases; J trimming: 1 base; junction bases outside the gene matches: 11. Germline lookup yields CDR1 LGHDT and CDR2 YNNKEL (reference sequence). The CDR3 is CASSGRDRARRNTEAFF. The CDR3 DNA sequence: TGTGCCAGCAGCGGCCGGGACAGGGCCCGTCGGAACACTGAAGCTTTCTTT.

CDR3 DNA sequence: TGTGCCAGCAGTTCCCCAGGGCAAGGGAACACTGAAGCTTTCTTT. Translation gives CASSSPGQGNTEAFF. This rearrangement joins TRBV6-2 or TRBV6-3 to TRBJ1-1, with D possibly being TRBD1 (5 bases). Germline loops: CDR1 MNHEY, CDR2 SVGEGT. Trimming took 4 bases from V and 1 from J, leaving 13 bases between them. CDR3 length equals 15 residues.

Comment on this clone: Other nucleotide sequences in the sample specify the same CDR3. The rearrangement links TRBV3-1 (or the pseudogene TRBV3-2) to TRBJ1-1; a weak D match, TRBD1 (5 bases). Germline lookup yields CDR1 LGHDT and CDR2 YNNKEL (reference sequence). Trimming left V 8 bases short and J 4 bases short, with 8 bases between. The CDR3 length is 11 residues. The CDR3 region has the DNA TGTGCCAGCCGCGGGGGCACTGAAGCTTTCTTT. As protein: CASRGGTEAFF.

The CDR3 region is CASSVQGKAGVGGANVLTF. CDR3 sequence (DNA): TGTGCCAGCAGCGTACAGGGTAAAGCGGGGGTAGGTGGGGCCAACGTCCTGACTTTC. The chain has TRBV9 and TRBJ2-6; 8 nucleotides match TRBD2. Germline-derived CDR1 and CDR2 are SGDLS and YYNGEE. The CDR3 loop spans 19 amino acids. J gave up 3 bases and V 1 base, and 12 bases lay outside the gene matches.

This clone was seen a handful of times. DNA of the CDR3: TGTGCCAGCAGCTTAGAGGGCAGGGGAGGCTACACCTTC. Its translation is CASSLEGRGGYTF. The rearrangement joins TRBV7-2 to TRBJ1-2, with TRBD1 as a possible D gene (6 bases). V gave up 1 base and J gave up 8 bases, with 11 bases separating them. Germline loops: CDR1 SGHTA, CDR2 FQGNSA. This CDR3 region has 13 residues.